The 5 T cell receptor beta chains listed next were all sequenced from one sample in a study of cytomegalovirus exposure and HLA in healthy donors. Primers for the PCR totalled 60 Vbeta and 13 Jbeta. The protocol was immunoSEQ multiplex PCR, while the TCRdb copy is restricted to in-frame clones and leaves out a portion. The table lists 200,000 to 250,000 clones, 82% of them singletons. Sequencing was done on a sample of PBMCs. These receptors came from a middle-aged woman in good health and CMV-seropositive.

J is TRBJ2-1 and V is TRBV5-1; D may be TRBD2 (5 bases). V was clipped by 1 base and J by 6 bases, with 8 bases between them. The CDR3 is 13 amino acids. Germline CDR1 and CDR2: SGHRS and YFSETQ. DNA for the CDR3: TGCGCCAGCAGCTTGACACTAGTCAATGAGCAGTTCTTC. Translation gives CASSLTLVNEQFF.

V usage is TRBV27 and J usage is TRBJ1-1, with D possibly matching TRBD1 (6 bases). The V end was cut by 8 bases, the J end by 6 bases, with 25 bases between. Germline loops: CDR1 MNHEY, CDR2 SMNVEV (reference sequence). The CDR3 contains 16 residues. CDR3 nucleotide sequence: TGTGCCAGCTCCGACACAGGGTTACGGAGTAGGGCTGAAGCTTTCTTT. It translates to CASSDTGLRSRAEAFF.

The chain joins TRBV19 to TRBJ1-5; tentative D call: TRBD1 (6 bases). The ends were cut back, 3 bases at V and 1 base at J, with 13 bases in the middle. The V gene's germline CDR1 is LNHDA and CDR2 SQIVND (reference sequence). This CDR3 contains 16 residues. The CDR3 nucleotides are TGTGCCAGTAGTATCGGGGGGCTGGCGAGCAATCAGCCCCAGCATTTT. This encodes CASSIGGLASNQPQHF.

This clone has a handful of counts. A junction boundary mismatches the germline segment, possibly from a read error. The chain joins TRBV7-9 to TRBJ1-1; the D is unclear. The CDR3 is 11 residues long. Looked up from germline, CDR1 is SEHNR and CDR2 is FQNEAQ (reference sequence). The CDR3 here is CSSSLVFEAFF. CDR3 nucleotides: TGTTCCAGCAGTTTAGTTTTCGAGGCTTTCTTT.

In regard to this clone: This same CDR3 is encoded by further DNA sequences in the sample. CDR3 loop: CAISAGLGNQPQHF. CDR3 DNA: TGTGCCATCAGTGCAGGGTTGGGTAATCAGCCCCAGCATTTT. The chain is built from TRBV10-3 and TRBJ1-5; a weak D match, TRBD1 (5 bases). Trimming cost V 4 bases and J 4 bases, with 11 bases left between them. Per the germline V gene, CDR1 is ENHRY and CDR2 is SYGVKD. The CDR3 is 14 residues long.